This T cell receptor beta chain comes out of a study of T-cell reconstitution after alpha-beta-depleted transplantation in children. This clonotype was recorded many times. An end of the junction does not agree with germline; a read error may underlie this. This CDR3 comprises 13 residues. Per the germline V gene, CDR1 is SGHRS and CDR2 is YFSETQ. Unique molecular identifiers were incorporated into the prepared TCRbeta library. A single record per CDR3 protein comes from TCRdb applying MiXCR to the PCR reads. The top ten clones hold roughly 14% of a sample with under 750,000 distinct CDR3 sequences, under 30% of them seen once.

The sequences come from PBMCs, mostly from graft donor cells, collected 360 days after TCRalphabeta/CD19-depleted stem cell transplant. The rearrangement links TRBV5-1 to TRBJ1-2; TRBD1 matches 10 bases. The TCR originated in a boy under two years old who had a stem cell transplant for acute myeloid leukemia, so the T cells may come from the graft donor. CDR3 loop: CASSLDRGLGYTF. CDR3 sequence (DNA): TGTGCCAGCAGCCTCGACAGGGGGCTCGGCTACACCTTC. Variable domain in full (rest from reference TRBV5-1 and TRBJ1-2): KAGVTQTPRYLIKTRGQQVTLSCSPISGHRSVSWYQQTPGQGLQFLFEYFSETQRNKGNFPGRFSGRQFSNSRSEMNVSTLELGDSALYLCASSLDRGLGYTFGSGTRLTVV.